This T cell receptor beta chain was found in a study of cytomegalovirus exposure and HLA in healthy donors. Study-wide results and limits: Later analysis suggested most CMV-associated TCR beta chains were HLA-restricted. Previously analyzed data showed that most TCR beta V segments were productive at a frequency of about 87% or about 30%.

The length of the CDR3 is 15 residues. Germline V gene sequence: CDR1 SSHAT, CDR2 FNYEAQ (reference sequence). Germline trimming cut 1 base from V and 3 bases from J; bases unmatched to any gene: 2. A remark on this clone: No antigen is known for it.

Both 60 Vbeta primers and 13 Jbeta primers went into the PCR. Profiled with immunoSEQ multiplex PCR; TCRdb holds only in-frame clones, not every one. The table has 160,000 or so clones, approximately 76% seen once. The chain recombines TRBV7-7 with TRBJ2-1, with TRBD2 matching over 8 bases. The material sequenced was PBMCs. The source is a man between 60 and 70 years old in good health and CMV-seronegative. CDR3 residues: CASSLVAGGYNEQFF. The CDR3 DNA sequence: TGTGCCAGCAGCTTAGTGGCGGGGGGCTACAATGAGCAGTTCTTC.